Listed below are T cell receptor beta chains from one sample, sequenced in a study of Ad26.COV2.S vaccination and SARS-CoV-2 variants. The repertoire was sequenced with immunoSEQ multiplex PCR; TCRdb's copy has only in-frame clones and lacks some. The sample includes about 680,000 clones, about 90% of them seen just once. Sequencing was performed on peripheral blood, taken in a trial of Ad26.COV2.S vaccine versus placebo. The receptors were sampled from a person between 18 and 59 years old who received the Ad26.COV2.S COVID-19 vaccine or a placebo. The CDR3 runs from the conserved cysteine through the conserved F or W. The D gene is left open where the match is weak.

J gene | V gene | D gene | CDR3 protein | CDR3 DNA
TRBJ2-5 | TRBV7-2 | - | CASSLTGQGIVETQYF | TGTGCCAGCAGCTTAACCGGTCAGGGGATAGTTGAGACCCAGTACTTC
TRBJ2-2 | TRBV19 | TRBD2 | CASSIEWTSGRDYTGELFF | TGTGCCAGTAGTATAGAATGGACTAGCGGGAGAGATTACACCGGGGAGCTGTTTTTT
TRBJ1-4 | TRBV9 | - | CASSSYRDRNEKLFF | TGTGCCAGCAGCTCCTACAGAGACCGTAATGAAAAACTGTTTTTT
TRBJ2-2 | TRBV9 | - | CASSRHRRGGTGELFF | TGTGCCAGCAGCCGTCACCGGCGGGGTGGCACCGGGGAGCTGTTTTTT
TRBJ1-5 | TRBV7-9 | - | CASSFSGVHQPQHF | TGTGCCAGCAGCTTTTCAGGGGTGCATCAGCCCCAGCATTTT
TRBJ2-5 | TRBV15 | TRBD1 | CATSRASGQGIEETQYF | TGTGCCACCAGCAGGGCCTCGGGACAGGGTATAGAAGAGACCCAGTACTTC
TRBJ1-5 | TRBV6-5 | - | CASSYSGVGINQPQHF | TGTGCCAGCAGTTACTCGGGGGTGGGGATCAATCAGCCCCAGCATTTT
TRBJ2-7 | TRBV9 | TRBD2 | CASSVGGGGPYEQYF | TGTGCCAGCAGCGTAGGAGGCGGGGGACCCTACGAGCAGTACTTC
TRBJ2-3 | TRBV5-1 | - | CASSLSDVTDTQYF | TGCGCCAGCAGCTTAAGCGATGTAACCGATACGCAGTATTTT
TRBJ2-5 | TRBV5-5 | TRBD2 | CASSLGREWETQYF | TGTGCCAGCAGCTTGGGGCGGGAGTGGGAGACCCAGTACTTC